The clone carrying this T cell receptor (beta chain) was picked up one time. A much larger clone sits a single nucleotide away, making a read error possible. This entry comes from a study of CD8 T cells in ankylosing spondylitis. Each CDR3 protein is one row after TCRdb ran MiXCR on the 5' RACE reads. This sample has 300,000 to 400,000 distinct CDR3 sequences, with around a tenth found just once. CDR1 is LGHDT and CDR2 is YNNKEL in the germline V gene (reference sequence). The CDR3 sequence is 15 residues long. Sequenced input: blood, either unsorted or a sorted T cell fraction (not recorded which). The clonotype comes from a female donor with ankylosing spondylitis or in good health (not recorded which). The rearrangement uses TRBV3-1 and TRBJ2-1; 8 bases map to TRBD2. The DNA of the CDR3 is TGTGACAGCAGAGCGGGAGTTACCTTCTACAATGAGCAGTTCTTC. This sequence encodes CDSRAGVTFYNEQFF.